This T cell receptor (beta chain) was captured by sequencing in a study of cytomegalovirus exposure and HLA in healthy donors. Study background: The Caucasian-associated ancestry cluster held roughly 80% of some 420 genotyped donors.

This CDR3 region has 13 residues. The germline CDR1 and CDR2 sequences are SGHRS and YFSETQ. Trimming stripped 4 bases from V and 1 base from J, with 8 bases between. Notes on the study in general: In a later analysis, TCR beta V- and J-gene trimming was associated with a missense DCLRE1C variant. It was taken for granted in presence/absence analyses that sequencing depth across donors was roughly uniform.

Concerning this clone: Its antigen is as yet unknown.

PCR was performed using 60 Vbeta and 13 Jbeta primers. TCRdb keeps only in-frame clones here, not all; method: immunoSEQ multiplex PCR. The top ten hold around 16% of the sample, which has roughly 120,000 clones, 60% to 80% seen once. The source of this sequence is a man aged 50 to 60 in good health and CMV-seropositive. Sequenced: PBMCs. The chain has TRBV5-1 and TRBJ1-1; D remains ambiguous. The CDR3 DNA sequence: TGCGCCAGCAGCCAGGTCACGAACACTGAAGCTTTCTTT. As protein: CASSQVTNTEAFF.